This section outlines one TCR beta chain sequence together with its context. Only a few counts were recorded for this clone. The clone's antigen remains unknown. Base quality data are lacking; no much larger clone is found one base away. At one collaborating source in Seattle, patients were enrolled during active infection and were followed longitudinally through the course of disease. Whole blood was collected in K2EDTA tubes by collaborating institutions according to the institutions' own protocols. For TCRbeta analysis, collaborator samples were shipped as frozen whole blood, as isolated PBMCs, or as DNA extracted from either sample type. These data are taken from a study of blood T cell repertoires in COVID-19 (dated by TCRdb to between 2020 and 2021). For context, the study as a whole: The collaborator samples originated in the United States, Italy and Spain and spanned the acute and convalescent phases of COVID-19. The material from the prospective study consisted of cDNA or gDNA derived from T cells, B-cell-depleted T cells, or PBMCs. The dataset comprised deeply sampled blood TCRbeta repertoires from subjects exposed to, actively infected with, or recovered from COVID-19. The repertoires were released in a freely available public database intended as a resource for research on the immune response to SARS-CoV-2. The samples were drawn from the first 160 participants of the ongoing ImmuneRACE study and from about 1,200 subjects provided by 6 global collaborators. Nearly every sample came with metadata listing a de-identified subject ID, COVID-19 status, age in years and sex. Where HLA class I and class II types were available, the types were taken from metadata supplied by the sample provider, not from assay-based typing.

Overall study outcomes, separate from this receptor: How much clinical and demographic metadata was included differed by source and by participant, and the metadata was provided uncurated.

Including the terminal cysteine and phenylalanine, the CDR3 comprises 13 residues. Left in the record is the CDR3 DNA by itself, 39 bases read in frame from the first base. According to the germline V gene, CDR1 reads SGHRS and CDR2 reads YFSETQ. V is shortened by 2 bases, J by 2 bases, and the region joining them spans 8 bases. TCRbeta CDR3 regions were amplified from genomic DNA using the immunoSEQ Assay, a bias-controlled multiplex PCR. Regarding the original processing steps: Nucleated cell counts per sample were estimated from amplification of reference gene primers within the assay. To quantify the absolute abundance of each unique TCRbeta CDR3 rearrangement, sequence reads were collapsed and filtered. For each sample, productive Simpson clonality was calculated as the square root of Simpson's diversity index across productive rearrangements. TCRdb mirrors the immuneACCESS table, restricted to in-frame sequences. Some clones are absent from its copies; in checked studies, under half trace to an unresolved V gene, and the reason for the others is unknown. That table gives V, J and clone size, and the DNA gave D and trimming. The sample profile shows approximately 250,000 clones; around 87% of them were found once. Clones ranked in the top ten supply roughly 5.6% of the sample.

Sequenced input: peripheral blood. This chain is built from TRBV5-1 and TRBJ2-7; TRBD2 is a possible D gene, resting on 5 matching bases. This TCR was sampled from a woman aged 55 to 70 with COVID-19, enrolled during active disease. The base sequence is TGCGCCAGCAGCTTCTCTAGCACCTACGAGCAGTACTTC. Translated, this is CASSFSSTYEQYF.